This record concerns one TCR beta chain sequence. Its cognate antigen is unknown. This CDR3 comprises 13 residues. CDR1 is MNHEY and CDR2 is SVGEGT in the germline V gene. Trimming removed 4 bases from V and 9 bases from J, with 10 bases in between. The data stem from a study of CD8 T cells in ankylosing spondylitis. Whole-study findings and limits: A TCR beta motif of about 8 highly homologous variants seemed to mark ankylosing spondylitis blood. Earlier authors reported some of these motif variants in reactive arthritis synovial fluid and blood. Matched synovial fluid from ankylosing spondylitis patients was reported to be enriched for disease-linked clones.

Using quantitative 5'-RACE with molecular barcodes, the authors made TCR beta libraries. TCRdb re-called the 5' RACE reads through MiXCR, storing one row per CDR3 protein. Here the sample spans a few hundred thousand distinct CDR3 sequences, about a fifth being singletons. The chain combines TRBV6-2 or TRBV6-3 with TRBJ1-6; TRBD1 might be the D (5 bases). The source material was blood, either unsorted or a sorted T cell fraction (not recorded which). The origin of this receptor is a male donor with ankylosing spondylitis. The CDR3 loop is CASSSDGGSPLHF. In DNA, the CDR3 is TGTGCCAGCAGTTCCGACGGGGGTTCACCCCTCCACTTT.